There are many counts of the clone carrying this T cell receptor (beta chain). What it binds is not known. This sample was taken from a study of T-cell memory formation after mild COVID-19. For the study at large: Clustering of TCRs was largely donor specific.

J was trimmed by 9 bases and V by 1 base; bases with no gene match: 10. From germline, CDR1 is SGHTA and CDR2 FQGNSA. The CDR3 has 16 amino acids. Study-wide points: Clones shrinking from day 15 to 85 showed even CD4/CD8 mixes; later expanders tilted CD4+. Cross-reactive memory seemingly joined, as some responding clones were found in pre-infection memory.

TCRdb itself ran the 5' RACE reads through MiXCR, one entry per CDR3 protein. The table lists about 16,000 distinct CDR3 sequences, 23% of them singletons. This TCR was recovered from a man aged 18 to 35 who had mild COVID-19 (a few samples of this study predate the infection). Cell type and time point are not known. Input material: PBMCs or a T cell subset sorted from them (not recorded which). The chain links TRBV7-2 to TRBJ2-2; TRBD2 agrees at 8 bases. In DNA, the CDR3 is TGTGCCAGCAGCTTAGTCAGTCTAGCGGGCGCATGGGAGCTGTTTTTT. Protein product: CASSLVSLAGAWELFF.